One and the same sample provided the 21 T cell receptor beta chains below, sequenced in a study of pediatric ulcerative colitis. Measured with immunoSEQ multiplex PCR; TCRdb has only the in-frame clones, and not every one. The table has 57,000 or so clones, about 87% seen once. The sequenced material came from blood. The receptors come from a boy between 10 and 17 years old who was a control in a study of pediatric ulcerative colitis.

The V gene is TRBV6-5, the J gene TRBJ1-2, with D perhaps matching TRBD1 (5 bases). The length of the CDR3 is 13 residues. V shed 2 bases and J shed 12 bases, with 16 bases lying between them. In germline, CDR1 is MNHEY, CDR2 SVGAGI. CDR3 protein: CASSYRLGGTHTF. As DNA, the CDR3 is TGTGCCAGCAGTTACAGGCTCGGGGGAACTCACACCTTC.

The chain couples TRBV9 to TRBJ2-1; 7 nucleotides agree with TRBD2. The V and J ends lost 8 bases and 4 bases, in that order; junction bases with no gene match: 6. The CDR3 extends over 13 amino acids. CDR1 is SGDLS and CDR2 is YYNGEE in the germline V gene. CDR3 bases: TGTGCCAGTAACCCAGCGGGGTACAATGAGCAGTTCTTC. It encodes CASNPAGYNEQFF.

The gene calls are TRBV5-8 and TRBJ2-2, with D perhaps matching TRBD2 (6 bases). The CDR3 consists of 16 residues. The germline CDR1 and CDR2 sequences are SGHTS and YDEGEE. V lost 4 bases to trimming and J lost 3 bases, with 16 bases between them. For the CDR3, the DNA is TGTGCCAGCAGCCCTTATCGCGGGACCGACACCGGGGAGCTGTTTTTT. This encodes CASSPYRGTDTGELFF.

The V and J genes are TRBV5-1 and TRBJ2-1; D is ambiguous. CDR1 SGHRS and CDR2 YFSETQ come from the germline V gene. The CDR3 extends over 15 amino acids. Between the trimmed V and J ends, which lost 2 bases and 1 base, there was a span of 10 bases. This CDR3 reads CASSFRPESYNEQFF. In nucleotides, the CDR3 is TGCGCCAGCAGCTTCAGGCCAGAGTCCTACAATGAGCAGTTCTTC.

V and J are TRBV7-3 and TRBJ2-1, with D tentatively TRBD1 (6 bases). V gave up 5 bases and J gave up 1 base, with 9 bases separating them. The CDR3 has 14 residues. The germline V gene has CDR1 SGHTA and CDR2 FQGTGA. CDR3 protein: CASSRGQSYNEQFF. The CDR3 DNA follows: TGTGCCAGCAGCCGCGGACAGTCCTACAATGAGCAGTTCTTC.

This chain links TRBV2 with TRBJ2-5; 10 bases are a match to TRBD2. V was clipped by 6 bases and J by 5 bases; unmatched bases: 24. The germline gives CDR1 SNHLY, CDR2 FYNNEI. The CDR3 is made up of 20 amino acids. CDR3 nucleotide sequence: TGTGCCAGCAGATTTAGCCAGACAGGTCGGCTAGCGGGAGAGCAGGAGACCCAGTACTTC. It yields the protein CASRFSQTGRLAGEQETQYF.

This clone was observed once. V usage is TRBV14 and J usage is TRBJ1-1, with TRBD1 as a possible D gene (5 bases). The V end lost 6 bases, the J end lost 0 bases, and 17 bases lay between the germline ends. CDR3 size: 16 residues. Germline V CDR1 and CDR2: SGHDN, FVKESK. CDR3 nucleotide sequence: TGTGCCAGCAGTGGGGGGGTGGGAGATATGAACACTGAAGCTTTCTTT. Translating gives CASSGGVGDMNTEAFF.

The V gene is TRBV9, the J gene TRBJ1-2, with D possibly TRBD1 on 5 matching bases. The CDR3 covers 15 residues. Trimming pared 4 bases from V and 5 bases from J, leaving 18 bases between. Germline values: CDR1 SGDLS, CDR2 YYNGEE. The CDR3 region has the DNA TGTGCCAGCAGCCAAAGCGGGGGAAGGTTGTATGGCTACACCTTC. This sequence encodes CASSQSGGRLYGYTF.

CDR3: CATQPRGGTDTQYF. CDR3 in DNA: TGTGCCACCCAACCTAGGGGGGGCACAGATACGCAGTATTTT. This chain links TRBV6-6 with TRBJ2-3, with D perhaps being TRBD1 or TRBD2 (6 bases each). This CDR3 is 14 amino acids long. The V gene's germline CDR1 is MNHNY and CDR2 SVGAGI (reference sequence). Trimming shortened V by 10 bases and J by 1 base, and 15 bases separated the two germline ends.

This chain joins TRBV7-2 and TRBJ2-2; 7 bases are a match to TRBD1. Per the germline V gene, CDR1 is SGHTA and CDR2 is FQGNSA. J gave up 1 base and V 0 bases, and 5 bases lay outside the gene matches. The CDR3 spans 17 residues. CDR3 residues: CASSLALGTVNTGELFF. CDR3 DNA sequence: TGTGCCAGCAGCTTAGCCCTAGGGACAGTGAACACCGGGGAGCTGTTTTTT. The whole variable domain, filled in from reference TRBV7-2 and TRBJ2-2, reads GAGVSQSPSNKVTEKGKDVELRCDPISGHTALYWYRQSLGQGLEFLIYFQGNSAPDKSGLPSDRFSAERTGGSVSTLTIQRTQQEDSAVYLCASSLALGTVNTGELFFGEGSRLTVL.

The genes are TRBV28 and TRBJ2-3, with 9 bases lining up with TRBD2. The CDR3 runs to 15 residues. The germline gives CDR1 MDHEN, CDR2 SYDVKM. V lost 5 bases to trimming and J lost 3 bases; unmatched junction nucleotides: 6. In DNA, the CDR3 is TGTGCCAGCAGTGGGCTGAGCGGGAGGACAGATACGCAGTATTTT. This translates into CASSGLSGRTDTQYF.

In nucleotides, the CDR3 is TGTGCCAGCAGTCGAGGGGACCTCGTACCGTTAAATTACAATGAGCAGTTCTTC. It codes for CASSRGDLVPLNYNEQFF. The V and J genes are TRBV27 and TRBJ2-1; D tentatively fits TRBD1 or TRBD2 (5 bases each). The V end was cut by 5 bases, the J end by 4 bases, with 24 bases between. CDR1 is MNHEY and CDR2 is SMNVEV in the germline V gene (reference sequence). The CDR3 covers 18 residues.

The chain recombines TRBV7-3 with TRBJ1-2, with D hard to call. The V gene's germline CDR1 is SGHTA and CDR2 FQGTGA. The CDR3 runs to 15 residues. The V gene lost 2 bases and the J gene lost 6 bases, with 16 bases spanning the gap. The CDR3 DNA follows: TGTGCCAGCAGCTTAGAGCCCACCCGAATTCATGGCTACACCTTC. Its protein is CASSLEPTRIHGYTF.

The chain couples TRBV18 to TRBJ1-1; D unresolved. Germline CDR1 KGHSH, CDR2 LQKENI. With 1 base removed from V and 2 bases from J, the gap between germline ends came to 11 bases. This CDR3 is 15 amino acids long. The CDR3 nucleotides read TGTGCCAGCTCACCACGGGTGAGAGCAAACACTGAAGCTTTCTTT. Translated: CASSPRVRANTEAFF.

The CDR3 reads CASSLQGYRGTEAFF. CDR3 sequence (DNA): TGTGCCAGCTCCTTACAGGGATATCGAGGTACTGAAGCTTTCTTT. V and J are TRBV2 and TRBJ1-1; TRBD1 might be the D (6 bases). The V gene lost 8 bases and the J gene lost 5 bases, with 21 bases spanning the gap. In germline, CDR1 is SNHLY, CDR2 FYNNEI. The CDR3 runs 15 residues.

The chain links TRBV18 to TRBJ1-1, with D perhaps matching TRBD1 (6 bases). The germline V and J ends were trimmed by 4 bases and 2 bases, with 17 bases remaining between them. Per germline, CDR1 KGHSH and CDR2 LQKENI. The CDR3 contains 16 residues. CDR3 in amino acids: CASSLRMWTDNTEAFF. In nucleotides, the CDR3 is TGTGCCAGCTCACTACGTATGTGGACAGACAACACTGAAGCTTTCTTT.

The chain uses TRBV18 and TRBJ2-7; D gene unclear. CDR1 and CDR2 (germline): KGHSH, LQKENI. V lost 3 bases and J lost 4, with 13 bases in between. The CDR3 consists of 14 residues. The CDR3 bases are TGTGCCAGCTCACCCCTTGGGCGGACGTACGAGCAGTACTTC. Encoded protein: CASSPLGRTYEQYF.

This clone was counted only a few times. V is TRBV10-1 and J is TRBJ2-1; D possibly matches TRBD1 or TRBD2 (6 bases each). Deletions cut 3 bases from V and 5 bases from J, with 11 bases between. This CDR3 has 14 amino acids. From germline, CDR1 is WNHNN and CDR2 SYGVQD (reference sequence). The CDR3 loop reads CASSEPGANNEQFF. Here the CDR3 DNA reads TGCGCCAGCAGTGAACCGGGGGCCAACAATGAGCAGTTCTTC.

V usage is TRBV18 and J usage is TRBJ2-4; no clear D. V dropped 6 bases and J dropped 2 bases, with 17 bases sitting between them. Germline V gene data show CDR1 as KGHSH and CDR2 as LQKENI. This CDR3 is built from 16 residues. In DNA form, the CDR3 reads TGTGCCAGCTCTCTAGGTAGAATTAGTTCCAAAAACATTCAGTACTTC. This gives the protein CASSLGRISSKNIQYF.

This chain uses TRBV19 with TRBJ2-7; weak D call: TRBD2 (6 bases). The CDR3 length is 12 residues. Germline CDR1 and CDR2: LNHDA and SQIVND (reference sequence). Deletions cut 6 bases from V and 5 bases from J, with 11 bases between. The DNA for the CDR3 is TGTGCCAGTAGCCCGGGGGAGAACGAGCAGTACTTC. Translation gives CASSPGENEQYF.

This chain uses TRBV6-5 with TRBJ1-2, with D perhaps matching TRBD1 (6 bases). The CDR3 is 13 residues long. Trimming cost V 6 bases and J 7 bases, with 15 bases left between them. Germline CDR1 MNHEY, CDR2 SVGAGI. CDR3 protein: CASSPGGGLGYTF. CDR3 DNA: TGTGCCAGCAGCCCCGGTGGGGGGCTTGGCTACACCTTC.